This is a list of T cell receptor beta chains from one sample in a study of blood T cell repertoires in COVID-19. The data were produced by immunoSEQ multiplex PCR, yet TCRdb's version contains in-frame clones alone and is incomplete. This repertoire shows some 73,000 clones, approximately 77% found once; its top ten account for under 3%. Sequenced input: peripheral blood. Source of these receptors: a man aged 70 or older with COVID-19, enrolled during active disease. The CDR3 runs from the conserved cysteine through the conserved F or W. Each record gives: D gene, J gene, clone size, V gene, CDR3 protein, CDR3 DNA. The D gene is left open where the match is weak. Clone size appears in some rows only: once, few, many, or a class for an expanded clone.

D gene: TRBD2; J gene: TRBJ2-3; clone size: NA; V gene: TRBV19; CDR3 protein: CASSRTSGGGVDTQYF; CDR3 DNA: TGTGCCAGTAGCCGGACTAGCGGAGGGGGTGTGGATACGCAGTATTTT
D gene: NA; J gene: TRBJ2-3; clone size: once; V gene: TRBV19; CDR3 protein: CASMGSTDTQYF; CDR3 DNA: TGTGCCAGTATGGGCAGCACAGATACGCAGTATTTT
D gene: NA; J gene: TRBJ1-2; clone size: medium-sized; V gene: TRBV3-1/TRBV3-2; CDR3 protein: CASSQGTVKGGYTF; CDR3 DNA: TGTGCCAGCAGCCAAGGGACAGTAAAGGGTGGCTACACCTTC
D gene: NA; J gene: TRBJ1-1; clone size: NA; V gene: TRBV3-1/TRBV3-2; CDR3 protein: CASSQLAGGTEAFF; CDR3 DNA: TGTGCCAGCAGCCAGCTGGCGGGGGGTACTGAAGCTTTCTTT
D gene: TRBD1; J gene: TRBJ1-1; clone size: few; V gene: TRBV15; CDR3 protein: CATSGFLVPGQGAEAFF; CDR3 DNA: TGTGCCACCAGCGGATTTTTAGTCCCGGGACAGGGGGCTGAAGCTTTCTTT
D gene: TRBD1; J gene: TRBJ1-2; clone size: NA; V gene: TRBV28; CDR3 protein: CAIDRGSTVGYTF; CDR3 DNA: TGTGCCATCGACAGGGGATCGACGGTTGGCTACACCTTC
D gene: TRBD1; J gene: TRBJ1-4; clone size: NA; V gene: TRBV20-1; CDR3 protein: CSASIIRGRRSANEKLFF; CDR3 DNA: TGCAGTGCTAGTATAATCAGGGGGCGCAGGTCAGCTAATGAAAAACTGTTTTTT
D gene: TRBD2; J gene: TRBJ2-1; clone size: NA; V gene: TRBV7-8; CDR3 protein: CASTWTSGRTYNEQFF; CDR3 DNA: TGTGCCAGCACCTGGACCAGCGGGAGGACCTACAATGAGCAGTTCTTC
D gene: TRBD1; J gene: TRBJ1-1; clone size: NA; V gene: TRBV2; CDR3 protein: CASRWDRVVGTEAFF; CDR3 DNA: TGTGCCAGCCGTTGGGACAGGGTAGTCGGCACTGAAGCTTTCTTT
D gene: NA; J gene: TRBJ1-1; clone size: NA; V gene: TRBV6-2/TRBV6-3; CDR3 protein: CASSYSTAGQHLNTEAFF; CDR3 DNA: TGTGCCAGCAGTTATTCTACGGCTGGGCAGCACCTTAACACTGAAGCTTTCTTT
D gene: TRBD2; J gene: TRBJ2-7; clone size: NA; V gene: TRBV5-5; CDR3 protein: CASSRGTSTPVEQYF; CDR3 DNA: TGTGCCAGCTCTCGGGGGACTAGCACTCCTGTCGAGCAGTACTTC
D gene: NA; J gene: TRBJ1-2; clone size: NA; V gene: TRBV5-1; CDR3 protein: CASSLGQANYGYTF; CDR3 DNA: TGCGCCAGCAGCTTGGGACAAGCTAACTATGGCTACACCTTC
D gene: TRBD1; J gene: TRBJ1-2; clone size: few; V gene: TRBV2; CDR3 protein: CASSPETGTPYTF; CDR3 DNA: TGTGCCAGCTCCCCCGAGACAGGGACTCCCTACACCTTC
D gene: NA; J gene: TRBJ2-7; clone size: NA; V gene: TRBV7-3; CDR3 protein: CASSPGTGGEQYF; CDR3 DNA: TGTGCCAGCAGCCCGGGCACCGGGGGCGAGCAGTACTTC
D gene: TRBD1; J gene: TRBJ1-2; clone size: few; V gene: TRBV7-2; CDR3 protein: CASSPVMYRGFYGYTF; CDR3 DNA: TGTGCCAGCAGCCCCGTGATGTACAGGGGGTTTTATGGCTACACCTTC
D gene: TRBD1; J gene: TRBJ2-7; clone size: NA; V gene: TRBV5-1; CDR3 protein: CASSLEGATYF; CDR3 DNA: TGCGCCAGCAGCTTGGAGGGGGCTACGTACTTC
D gene: NA; J gene: TRBJ1-3; clone size: NA; V gene: TRBV12-3/TRBV12-4; CDR3 protein: CASTNLPTSTIYF; CDR3 DNA: TGTGCCAGCACAAACCTCCCCACGAGCACCATATATTTT
D gene: TRBD1; J gene: TRBJ2-2; clone size: NA; V gene: TRBV5-5; CDR3 protein: CASSFSGTGGYTGELFF; CDR3 DNA: TGTGCCAGCAGCTTCTCCGGGACAGGGGGCTACACCGGGGAGCTGTTTTTT
D gene: TRBD1; J gene: TRBJ1-1; clone size: NA; V gene: TRBV10-2; CDR3 protein: CASLGTGVSAEAFF; CDR3 DNA: TGCGCCAGCCTAGGAACAGGGGTTTCCGCTGAAGCTTTCTTT
D gene: NA; J gene: TRBJ1-2; clone size: few; V gene: TRBV25-1; CDR3 protein: CASSESGGYGYTF; CDR3 DNA: TGTGCCAGCAGTGAGTCGGGGGGCTATGGCTACACCTTC
D gene: NA; J gene: TRBJ2-5; clone size: NA; V gene: TRBV28; CDR3 protein: CASSFLATQVTQYF; CDR3 DNA: TGTGCCAGCAGTTTTTTAGCTACTCAAGTGACCCAGTACTTC
D gene: NA; J gene: TRBJ2-7; clone size: NA; V gene: TRBV7-9; CDR3 protein: CASGNDGGPREQYF; CDR3 DNA: TGTGCCAGCGGCAATGACGGAGGGCCTCGGGAGCAGTACTTC
D gene: TRBD1; J gene: TRBJ2-7; clone size: NA; V gene: TRBV7-2; CDR3 protein: CASSPAGTGYYEQYF; CDR3 DNA: TGTGCCAGCAGCCCTGCGGGGACAGGATACTACGAGCAGTACTTC
D gene: TRBD1; J gene: TRBJ1-2; clone size: NA; V gene: TRBV18; CDR3 protein: CASSSGTGSYGYTF; CDR3 DNA: TGTGCCAGCTCTTCCGGGACAGGGTCTTATGGCTACACCTTC
D gene: TRBD1; J gene: TRBJ2-2; clone size: NA; V gene: TRBV24-1; CDR3 protein: CATSDFWTGDTGELFF; CDR3 DNA: TGTGCCACCAGTGATTTCTGGACAGGGGACACCGGGGAGCTGTTTTTT
D gene: TRBD2; J gene: TRBJ2-3; clone size: once; V gene: TRBV7-8; CDR3 protein: CASSLSLAGIGGTQYF; CDR3 DNA: TGTGCCAGCAGCTTATCGCTAGCGGGAATAGGAGGTACGCAGTATTTT
D gene: NA; J gene: TRBJ2-7; clone size: few; V gene: TRBV9; CDR3 protein: CASTFGDLPYEQYF; CDR3 DNA: TGTGCCAGCACCTTTGGGGACTTGCCCTACGAGCAGTACTTC
D gene: TRBD2; J gene: TRBJ2-7; clone size: few; V gene: TRBV9; CDR3 protein: CASSFLGTSDEQYF; CDR3 DNA: TGTGCCAGCAGCTTCCTCGGGACTAGCGACGAGCAGTACTTC
D gene: TRBD1; J gene: TRBJ2-3; clone size: NA; V gene: TRBV5-1; CDR3 protein: CASSLGQGNLHDTQYF; CDR3 DNA: TGCGCCAGCAGCTTGGGACAGGGCAATCTTCATGATACGCAGTATTTT
D gene: TRBD1; J gene: TRBJ2-3; clone size: once; V gene: TRBV7-2; CDR3 protein: CASSLADRADTQYF; CDR3 DNA: TGTGCCAGCAGCTTAGCGGACAGGGCAGATACGCAGTATTTT
D gene: NA; J gene: TRBJ1-1; clone size: once; V gene: TRBV18; CDR3 protein: CASSTRNAGNTEAFF; CDR3 DNA: TGTGCCAGCTCGACCCGAAATGCGGGGAACACTGAAGCTTTCTTT
D gene: TRBD2; J gene: TRBJ2-7; clone size: NA; V gene: TRBV27; CDR3 protein: CASREGLAYEQYF; CDR3 DNA: TGTGCCAGCAGAGAAGGACTAGCCTACGAGCAGTACTTC
D gene: NA; J gene: TRBJ2-7; clone size: few; V gene: TRBV6-1; CDR3 protein: CASSEPRRIPYEQYF; CDR3 DNA: TGTGCCAGCAGTGAACCGCGTCGAATCCCTTACGAGCAGTACTTC
D gene: NA; J gene: TRBJ1-4; clone size: NA; V gene: TRBV27; CDR3 protein: CASSHGLENEKLFF; CDR3 DNA: TGTGCCAGCAGCCACGGTCTGGAGAATGAAAAACTGTTTTTT
D gene: NA; J gene: TRBJ1-4; clone size: NA; V gene: TRBV4-1; CDR3 protein: CASSQEPAGGRTNEKLFF; CDR3 DNA: TGCGCCAGCAGCCAAGAACCTGCTGGCGGCCGCACTAATGAAAAACTGTTTTTT
D gene: TRBD1; J gene: TRBJ2-2; clone size: NA; V gene: TRBV9; CDR3 protein: CASSSSRGRVTEELFF; CDR3 DNA: TGTGCCAGCAGCAGTTCGAGGGGGCGCGTCACCGAGGAGCTGTTTTTT
D gene: TRBD1; J gene: TRBJ1-2; clone size: once; V gene: TRBV5-5; CDR3 protein: CASSKSGTGWVEGYTF; CDR3 DNA: TGTGCCAGCAGCAAATCCGGGACAGGGTGGGTAGAAGGCTACACCTTC
D gene: NA; J gene: TRBJ1-4; clone size: NA; V gene: TRBV3-1/TRBV3-2; CDR3 protein: CASSQVSAGTGGNEKLFF; CDR3 DNA: TGTGCCAGCAGCCAAGTCTCGGCCGGGACTGGGGGTAATGAAAAACTGTTTTTT
D gene: TRBD2; J gene: TRBJ2-5; clone size: NA; V gene: TRBV30; CDR3 protein: CAWSVRTSGRGETQYF; CDR3 DNA: TGTGCCTGGAGTGTAAGGACTAGCGGGAGGGGCGAGACCCAGTACTTC
D gene: NA; J gene: TRBJ2-6; clone size: NA; V gene: TRBV10-3; CDR3 protein: CAISEYPLAKSGANVLTF; CDR3 DNA: TGTGCCATCAGTGAGTATCCGCTAGCTAAATCTGGGGCCAACGTCCTGACTTTC